These 8 T cell receptor beta chains were sequenced from one sample in a study of tumor-infiltrating lymphocytes in primary liver carcinoma. Investigators took RNA and DNA out together from approximately 22-30 mg of unsorted bulk tissue. TCR beta cDNA was reverse-transcribed from roughly 520 ng of total RNA. The reaction used a constant-region primer and ProtoScript II reverse transcriptase. Slightly modified ARM-PCR served as the procedure for the TCR beta libraries. These libraries came from three rounds of nested multiplex PCR. Two initial PCR rounds of roughly 10 cycles each paired TRBV1-TRBV30 forward primers with a C-beta reverse primer. TCRdb reprocessed the multiplex PCR reads via MiXCR and lists one record per CDR3 protein. The data show about 74,000 distinct CDR3 sequences, with roughly three quarters seen just once and about a quarter held by the top ten. The sequenced sample consisted of liver tumor tissue from sampling region 4. Subset of the sample: tumor region T4, right-lateral pole. These TCRs come from a man aged 35 to 55 with primary liver carcinoma and hepatitis B virus infection.

The V call is TRBV19, the J call TRBJ2-1; 7 bases align to TRBD2. V lost 3 bases to trimming and J lost 2 bases; unmatched junction nucleotides: 7. Germline CDR1 reads LNHDA; CDR2 reads SQIVND (reference sequence). The CDR3 consists of 16 residues. The CDR3 here is CASSISMGGPYNEQFF. The DNA of the CDR3 is TGTGCCAGTAGTATTTCTATGGGAGGGCCCTACAATGAGCAGTTCTTC.

The chain recombines TRBV5-1 with TRBJ2-1, with D unresolved. Germline loops: CDR1 SGHRS, CDR2 YFSETQ. The CDR3 contains 14 residues. The V end lost 0 bases, the J end lost 1 base, and 5 bases lay between the germline ends. This chain's CDR3 is CASSLGASYNEQFF. CDR3 sequence (DNA): TGCGCCAGCAGCTTGGGGGCTTCCTACAATGAGCAGTTCTTC.

With respect to this clonotype: At one of its ends the junction is not consistent with the germline gene, which may arise from a read error. The chain is built from TRBV7-9 and TRBJ2-2, with D perhaps matching TRBD1 or TRBD2 (6 bases each). This CDR3 has 13 amino acids. Germline lookup yields CDR1 SEHNR and CDR2 FQNEAQ (reference sequence). The CDR3 DNA follows: TGTGCCAGCAGCCAAGGGGGGACCGGGAAGCTGGTTTTT. It is translated as CASSQGGTGKLVF.

This clonotype came up many times. The chain uses TRBV6-1 and TRBJ2-1, with 10 bases lining up with TRBD2. This CDR3 comprises 14 residues. The germline gives CDR1 MNHNS, CDR2 SASEGT. Trimming cost V 6 bases and J 7 bases; bases outside gene matches: 6. CDR3 sequence: CASRESSGRNEQFF. CDR3 sequence (DNA): TGTGCCAGCAGAGAGTCTAGCGGGAGAAATGAGCAGTTCTTC.

This clonotype was counted ten times or more. This sequence joins TRBV7-9 and TRBJ1-1, with TRBD1 matching over 7 bases. Germline loops: CDR1 SEHNR, CDR2 FQNEAQ (reference sequence). The CDR3 length is 13 residues. With 4 bases clipped from V and 4 bases from J, the junction kept 3 bases outside the gene matches. This chain's CDR3 is CASSSGQFTEAFF. The CDR3 DNA reads TGTGCCAGCAGCTCGGGACAGTTCACTGAAGCTTTCTTT. Using reference TRBV7-9 and TRBJ1-1 for the parts outside the CDR3, the full variable domain is DTGVSQNPRHKITKRGQNVTFRCDPISEHNRLYWYRQTLGQGPEFLTYFQNEAQLEKSRLLSDRFSAERPKGSFSTLEIQRTEQGDSAMYLCASSSGQFTEAFFGQGTRLTVV.

About this clonotype: One junction end disagrees with the germline gene, perhaps due to a read error. This sequence joins TRBV4-2 and TRBJ2-1, with D possibly TRBD2 on 5 matching bases. The CDR3 spans 16 residues. The germline V gene has CDR1 LGHNA and CDR2 YNFKEQ. The CDR3 spells CASSQVGPGTYNEQFF. The CDR3 DNA sequence: TGTGCCAGCAGCCAAGTGGGCCCGGGAACCTACAATGAACAGTTCTTC.

This chain uses TRBV29-1 with TRBJ2-5, with 9 bases lining up with TRBD2. This CDR3 is 12 amino acids long. Per the germline V gene, CDR1 is SQVTM and CDR2 is ANQGSEA. CDR3 nucleotide sequence: TGCATTGTGCGGGGGGGAGGAGAGACCCAGTACTTC. Translation gives CIVRGGGETQYF.

V and J are TRBV10-3 and TRBJ2-6; perhaps TRBD1 as D (5 bases). With 4 bases removed from V and 17 bases from J, the gap between germline ends came to 24 bases. The length of the CDR3 is 15 residues. Germline-derived CDR1 and CDR2 are ENHRY and SYGVKD. Here the CDR3 DNA reads TGTGCCATCAGTGGCAGCAGTTCTGGGGCCAACGCCATGACTTTC. Amino acid sequence: CAISGSSSGANAMTF.